These T cell receptor beta chains were read from a single sample in a study of metastatic and nonmetastatic thyroid tumors. TCRdb reprocessed the PCR reads using MiXCR. This table holds roughly 42,000 clones, 18% found once. The source material was tumor tissue. The receptors were sampled from a female donor with papillary thyroid cancer or a benign thyroid nodule (not recorded which). Some clones in this sample may be carry-over from other donors' samples. CDR3s include the opening cysteine and the closing phenylalanine or tryptophan. Fields, in order: J gene, V gene, clone size, D gene, CDR3 protein, CDR3 DNA. The D gene is left open where the match is weak. Size values are once, few and many counts, or a class for expanded clones, and some rows have none.

>TRBJ1-3|TRBV7-2|-|-
CASRPFSSGNTIYF
TGTGCCAGCAGACCGTTCTCCTCTGGAAACACCATATATTTT
>TRBJ2-7|TRBV5-1|-|TRBD1
CASSHPGTGNEQYF
TGCGCCAGCAGCCATCCCGGGACAGGGAACGAGCAGTACTTC
>TRBJ2-7|TRBV18|few|TRBD1
CASSQGQGGYYEQYF
TGTGCCAGCTCCCAGGGACAGGGGGGGTACTACGAGCAGTACTTC
>TRBJ1-2|TRBV4-3|-|TRBD1
CASSQDSGQGYGYTF
TGCGCCAGCAGCCAAGACTCCGGACAGGGATATGGCTACACCTTC
>TRBJ1-1|TRBV20-1|many|-
CSARDVRQGTNTEAFF
TGCAGTGCTAGAGATGTGAGGCAGGGGACGAACACTGAAGCTTTCTTT
>TRBJ2-3|TRBV20-1|many|-
CSAPSPISRKDTQYF
TGCAGTGCTCCCTCCCCTATTTCACGGAAAGATACGCAGTATTTT
>TRBJ2-7|TRBV27|-|TRBD2
CASSFCTSGYEQYF
TGTGCCAGCAGTTTTTGTACTAGCGGGTACGAGCAGTACTTC
>TRBJ2-7|TRBV6-2/TRBV6-3|-|-
CASIPPFRYRQGLANYEQYF
TGTGCCAGCATTCCTCCTTTCCGCTACCGACAAGGTCTAGCGAATTACGAGCAGTACTTC
>TRBJ2-7|TRBV12-3/TRBV12-4|few|-
CASRTRPGSYEQYF
TGTGCCAGCCGGACCAGGCCCGGCTCCTACGAGCAGTACTTC
>TRBJ2-7|TRBV5-1|many|-
CASSLVGSEQYF
TGCGCCAGCAGCTTGGTGGGCAGCGAGCAGTACTTC
>TRBJ2-2|TRBV27|many|TRBD2
CASSFSGSLAGELFF
TGTGCCAGCAGTTTCAGCGGGAGTCTGGCCGGGGAGCTGTTTTTT
>TRBJ1-3|TRBV5-5|many|-
CASSLGVSRNTIYF
TGTGCCAGCAGCTTGGGGGTTAGTAGAAACACCATATATTTT
>TRBJ2-1|TRBV11-2|few|-
CARSPHGDFYNEQFF
TGTGCCAGAAGCCCCCACGGAGACTTCTACAATGAGCAGTTCTTC
>TRBJ2-7|TRBV5-1|many|-
CASSLELNYEQYF
TGCGCCAGCAGCTTGGAACTGAACTACGAGCAGTACTTC
>TRBJ2-5|TRBV4-1|few|TRBD2
CASSQSRGLAGGGVETQYF
TGCGCCAGCAGCCAATCCCGGGGACTAGCGGGGGGAGGGGTTGAGACCCAGTACTTC
>TRBJ2-3|TRBV11-1|many|-
CASSLGGGSTDTQYF
TGTGCCAGCAGCCTAGGTGGGGGGAGCACAGATACGCAGTATTTT
>TRBJ1-2|TRBV5-1|-|TRBD1
CASSREGQGAGGYTF
TGCGCCAGCAGCCGGGAGGGACAGGGGGCTGGTGGCTACACCTTC
>TRBJ2-1|TRBV6-1|many|-
CASSEGWEQFF
TGTGCCAGCAGTGAAGGGTGGGAGCAGTTCTTC
>TRBJ1-2|TRBV20-1|-|-
CSARSSGIYGYTF
TGCAGTGCTAGGTCCTCGGGGATCTATGGCTACACCTTC
>TRBJ2-5|TRBV20-1|-|-
CSAKRVGGGETQYF
TGCAGTGCAAAGCGGGTGGGAGGAGGGGAGACCCAGTACTTC
>TRBJ2-7|TRBV30|many|-
CAWSVGLDYEQYF
TGTGCCTGGAGTGTGGGACTGGACTACGAGCAGTACTTC
>TRBJ1-2|TRBV18|many|TRBD1
CASSPTGGGNYGYTF
TGTGCCAGCTCACCGACAGGGGGTGGTAACTATGGCTACACCTTC
>TRBJ1-5|TRBV7-9|-|-
CASILAQWPNQPQHF
TGTGCCAGCATCTTAGCGCAGTGGCCCAATCAGCCCCAGCATTTT
>TRBJ1-1|TRBV6-1|many|-
CASSSRARVGTEAFF
TGTGCCAGCAGCTCTCGGGCCAGGGTGGGCACTGAAGCTTTCTTT
>TRBJ1-5|TRBV6-2/TRBV6-3|-|-
CASSPPFGTASNQPQHF
TGTGCCAGCAGTCCTCCCTTCGGGACGGCTAGCAATCAGCCCCAGCATTTT
>TRBJ2-2|TRBV7-3|medium-sized|TRBD1
CASSRDRGGTGELFF
TGTGCCAGCAGCCGGGACAGGGGGGGGACCGGGGAGCTGTTTTTT
>TRBJ1-2|TRBV5-1|-|TRBD1
CTSSIDATQGAEGYTF
TGCACCAGCAGCATTGATGCCACACAGGGGGCAGAAGGCTACACCTTC
>TRBJ1-3|TRBV7-2|-|-
CASSPQGTGNTIYF
TGTGCCAGCAGCCCCCAGGGTACTGGAAACACCATATATTTT
>TRBJ1-1|TRBV20-1|many|-
CSAGGRGFMNTEAFF
TGCAGTGCTGGGGGTAGGGGGTTTATGAACACTGAAGCTTTCTTT
>TRBJ2-5|TRBV5-6|many|-
CASSLVPRAETQYF
TGTGCCAGCAGCTTGGTGCCTAGGGCGGAGACCCAGTACTTC
>TRBJ1-1|TRBV7-9|-|-
CASSSYQGGDTEAFF
TGTGCCAGCAGCTCCTACCAGGGTGGGGACACTGAAGCTTTCTTT
>TRBJ2-4|TRBV18|few|-
CASSPRNFQRVQYF
TGTGCCAGCTCACCTAGAAACTTTCAACGAGTTCAGTACTTC
>TRBJ1-5|TRBV3-1|many|-
CASSQQGNQPQHF
TGTGCCAGCAGTCAACAGGGAAACCAGCCCCAGCATTTT
>TRBJ1-2|TRBV11-2|-|-
CASSLFGYGYTF
TGTGCCAGCAGTCTATTTGGCTATGGCTACACCTTC
>TRBJ2-3|TRBV20-1|-|TRBD2
CSASPSGRFGTQYF
TGCAGTGCTAGTCCTAGCGGGAGATTTGGTACGCAGTATTTT
>TRBJ1-2|TRBV28|few|-
CASSLGRSYGYTF
TGTGCCAGCAGTTTGGGCCGCTCCTATGGCTACACCTTC
>TRBJ2-1|TRBV6-1|medium-sized|-
CASRRETSSYEQFF
TGTGCCAGCAGGAGAGAGACTAGTTCCTATGAGCAGTTCTTC
>TRBJ1-2|TRBV20-1|-|-
CSAVGRRDGYGYTF
TGCAGTGCTGTAGGACGCAGGGACGGATATGGGTACACCTTC
>TRBJ2-1|TRBV6-1|few|TRBD2
CASSGIRLAGVREQFF
TGTGCCAGCAGCGGTATTAGGCTAGCGGGAGTTCGTGAGCAGTTCTTC
>TRBJ1-2|TRBV25-1|many|-
CASSTRSGNRVHGYTF
TGTGCCAGCAGTACCAGATCCGGGAACAGGGTCCATGGCTACACCTTC
>TRBJ2-2|TRBV6-5|many|-
CASSYSSFRSGELFF
TGTGCCAGCAGTTACTCATCCTTTAGGTCCGGGGAGCTGTTTTTT
>TRBJ2-2|TRBV4-1|few|-
CASSPTGTANTGELFF
TGCGCCAGCAGCCCCACCGGGACGGCGAACACCGGGGAGCTGTTTTTT
>TRBJ1-6|TRBV14|-|-
CASSRDMNSPLHF
TGTGCCAGCAGCCGGGACATGAATTCACCCCTCCACTTT
>TRBJ2-1|TRBV24-1|-|-
CATSEGTFCSSYNEQFF
TGTGCCACCAGTGAAGGGACATTCTGCAGCTCCTACAATGAGCAGTTCTTC
>TRBJ1-1|TRBV6-1|many|-
CASIGIAEAFF
TGTGCCAGCATTGGAATTGCAGAAGCTTTCTTT
>TRBJ1-2|TRBV19|many|TRBD1
CASSRDRGLYGYTF
TGTGCCAGTAGTAGGGACAGGGGGCTCTATGGCTACACCTTC
>TRBJ2-7|TRBV25-1|many|TRBD1
CASRRDRGYEQYF
TGTGCCAGCAGACGGGACAGGGGCTACGAGCAGTACTTC